One sample yielded the 7 T cell receptor beta chains listed below, sequenced in a study of blood T cell repertoires in COVID-19. TCRdb's table, derived via immunoSEQ multiplex PCR, lists solely in-frame clones and lacks some. The data hold about 220,000 clones, with 65% to 90% observed a single time. Sequenced: peripheral blood. The receptors were gathered from a human donor in a cohort sampled during active COVID-19.

V usage is TRBV5-1 and J usage is TRBJ1-5; a weak D match, TRBD1 (6 bases). Germline V gene data show CDR1 as SGHRS and CDR2 as YFSETQ. The CDR3 contains 15 residues. V shed 4 bases and J shed 4 bases, with 15 bases lying between them. CDR3 in amino acids: CASSEDTQGNQPQHF. The CDR3 DNA is TGCGCCAGCAGCGAAGACACTCAGGGGAATCAGCCCCAGCATTTT.

V usage is TRBV30 and J usage is TRBJ1-5, with 7 bases lining up with TRBD1. The J segment lost 2 bases and the V segment lost 2 bases, leaving 3 bases of the junction unmatched. Germline V gene data show CDR1 as GTSNPN and CDR2 as SVGIG (reference sequence). This CDR3 spans 14 amino acids. CDR3 bases: TGTGCCTGGAGTCGGACAGGCGGCAATCAGCCCCAGCATTTT. As protein: CAWSRTGGNQPQHF. Drawing the rest from reference TRBV30 and TRBJ1-5, the complete variable domain is SQTIHQWPATLVQPVGSPLSLECTVEGTSNPNLYWYRQAAGRGLQLLFYSVGIGQISSEVPQNLSASRPQDRQFILSSKKLLLSDSGFYLCAWSRTGGNQPQHFGDGTRLSIL.

This sequence joins TRBV3-1 (or the pseudogene TRBV3-2) and TRBJ2-7; 14 nucleotides match TRBD2. This CDR3 spans 18 amino acids. J gave up 2 bases and V 5 bases, and 11 bases lay outside the gene matches. Germline V gene lookup returns CDR1 LGHDT and CDR2 YNNKEL (reference sequence). CDR3 residues: CASSWTSGRRYPTYEQYF. In nucleotides, the CDR3 is TGTGCCAGCAGCTGGACTAGCGGGAGGCGTTACCCCACCTACGAGCAGTACTTC.

The chain joins TRBV12-3 or TRBV12-4 to TRBJ2-4; D is possibly TRBD1 (5 bases). The V and J ends lost 5 bases and 6 bases respectively, with 11 bases between them. The CDR3 has 13 amino acids. This CDR3 is CASSRQLGNIQYF. The DNA of the CDR3 is TGTGCCAGCAGTCGACAGTTAGGAAACATTCAGTACTTC.

The count of this clone is one. The gene calls are TRBV9 and TRBJ2-1; no clear D gene. CDR3 length equals 12 residues. Germline V gene lookup returns CDR1 SGDLS and CDR2 YYNGEE. With 4 bases removed from V and 6 bases from J, the gap between germline ends came to 8 bases. DNA for the CDR3: TGTGCCAGCAGCTCGTGGCCCAATGAGCAGTTCTTC. It codes for CASSSWPNEQFF.

This chain joins TRBV4-2 and TRBJ2-7; 7 nucleotides match TRBD1. The V and J ends lost 1 base and 2 bases, in that order; junction bases with no gene match: 8. Germline V gene data show CDR1 as LGHNA and CDR2 as YNFKEQ. This CDR3 region has 16 residues. The CDR3 coding sequence is TGTGCCAGCAGCCAAGTTATACAGGGGCGAACCTACGAGCAGTACTTC. Its translation is CASSQVIQGRTYEQYF.

This clone was detected a few times. The J gene is TRBJ1-5, the V gene TRBV29-1; 10 bases line up with TRBD1. Unmatched junction bases numbered 6, after V lost 7 bases and J lost 6 bases. The CDR3 has 13 amino acids. Germline V gene lookup returns CDR1 SQVTM and CDR2 ANQGSEA. The CDR3 bases are TGCAGCGCTCGGACAGGGGGGACTCAGCCCCAGCATTTT. As protein: CSARTGGTQPQHF.